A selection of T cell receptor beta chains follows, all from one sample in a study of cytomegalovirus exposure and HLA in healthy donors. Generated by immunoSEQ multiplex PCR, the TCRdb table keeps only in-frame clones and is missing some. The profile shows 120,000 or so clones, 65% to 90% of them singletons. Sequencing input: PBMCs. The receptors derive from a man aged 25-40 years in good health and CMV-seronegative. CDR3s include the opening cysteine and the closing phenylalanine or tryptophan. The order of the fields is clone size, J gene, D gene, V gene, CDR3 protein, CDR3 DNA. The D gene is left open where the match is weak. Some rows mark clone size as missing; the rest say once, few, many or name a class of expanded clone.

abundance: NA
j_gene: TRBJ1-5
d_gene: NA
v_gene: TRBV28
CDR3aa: CASSLWGRGRNQPQHF
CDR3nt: TGTGCCAGCAGTTTATGGGGAAGAGGGCGCAATCAGCCCCAGCATTTT

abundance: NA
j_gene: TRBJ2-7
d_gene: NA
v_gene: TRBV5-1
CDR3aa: CASSLVMREEQYF
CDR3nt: TGCGCCAGCAGCTTGGTTATGCGAGAGGAGCAGTACTTC

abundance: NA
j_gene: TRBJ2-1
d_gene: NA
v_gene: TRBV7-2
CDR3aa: CASSSPGLGNEQFF
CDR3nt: TGTGCCAGCAGCTCACCGGGACTGGGGAATGAGCAGTTCTTC

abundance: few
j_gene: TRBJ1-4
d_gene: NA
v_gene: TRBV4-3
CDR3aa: CASSQEPGSSTNEKLFF
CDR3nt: TGCGCCAGCAGCCAAGAGCCAGGCAGTTCAACTAATGAAAAACTGTTTTTT

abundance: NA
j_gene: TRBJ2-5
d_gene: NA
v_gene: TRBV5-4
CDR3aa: CASSPRGGGSQETQYF
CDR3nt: TGTGCCAGCAGCCCCAGAGGGGGGGGTTCCCAAGAGACCCAGTACTTC

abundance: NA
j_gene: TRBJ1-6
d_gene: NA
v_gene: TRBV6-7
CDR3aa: CASSPETTVFSSYNSPLHF
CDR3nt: TGTGCCAGCAGTCCCGAAACGACAGTTTTCAGCTCCTATAATTCACCCCTCCACTTT

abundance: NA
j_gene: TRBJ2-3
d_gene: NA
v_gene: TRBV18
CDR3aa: CASSPGASTDTQYF
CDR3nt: TGTGCCAGCTCACCTGGGGCCAGCACAGATACGCAGTATTTT

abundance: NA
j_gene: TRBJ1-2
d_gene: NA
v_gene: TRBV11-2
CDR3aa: CASSGIGGVDYGYTF
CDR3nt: TGTGCCAGCAGCGGAATAGGAGGGGTCGACTATGGCTACACCTTC

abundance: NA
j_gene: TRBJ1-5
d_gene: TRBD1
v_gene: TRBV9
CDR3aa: CASSALRDRGRLPHANQPQHF
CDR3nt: TGTGCCAGCAGCGCTCTCCGGGACAGGGGGCGCCTCCCACATGCCAATCAGCCCCAGCATTTT

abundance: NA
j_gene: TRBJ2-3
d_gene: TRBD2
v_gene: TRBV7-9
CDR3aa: CASSPGAGFGSDTQYF
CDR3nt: TGTGCCAGCAGCCCCGGAGCGGGGTTTGGTTCAGATACGCAGTATTTT

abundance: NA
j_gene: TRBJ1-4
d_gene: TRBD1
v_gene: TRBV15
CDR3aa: CATSSTGGVSEKLFF
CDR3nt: TGTGCCACCAGCAGCACAGGGGGCGTTTCGGAAAAACTGTTTTTT

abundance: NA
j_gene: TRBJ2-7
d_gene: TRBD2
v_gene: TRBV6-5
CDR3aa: CATPSGSSYEQYF
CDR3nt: TGTGCCACCCCTAGCGGGAGCTCCTACGAGCAGTACTTC

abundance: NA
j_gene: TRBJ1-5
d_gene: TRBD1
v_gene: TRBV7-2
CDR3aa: CASSLASRDRGRQPQHF
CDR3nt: TGTGCCAGCAGCTTAGCGTCCCGGGACAGGGGGCGGCAGCCCCAGCATTTT

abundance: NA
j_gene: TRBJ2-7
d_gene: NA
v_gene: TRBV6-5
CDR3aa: CASRSTGVYEQYF
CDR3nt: TGTGCCAGCAGAAGTACGGGGGTCTACGAGCAGTACTTC

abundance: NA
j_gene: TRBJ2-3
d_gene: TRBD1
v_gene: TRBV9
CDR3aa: CASSGSNRGTDTQYF
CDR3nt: TGTGCCAGCAGCGGTTCGAACAGGGGGACAGATACGCAGTATTTT

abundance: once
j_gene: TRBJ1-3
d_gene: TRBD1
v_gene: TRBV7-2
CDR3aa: CASSPRGTGGSGNTIYF
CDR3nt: TGTGCCAGCAGCCCACGCGGGACAGGGGGCTCCGGAAACACCATATATTTT